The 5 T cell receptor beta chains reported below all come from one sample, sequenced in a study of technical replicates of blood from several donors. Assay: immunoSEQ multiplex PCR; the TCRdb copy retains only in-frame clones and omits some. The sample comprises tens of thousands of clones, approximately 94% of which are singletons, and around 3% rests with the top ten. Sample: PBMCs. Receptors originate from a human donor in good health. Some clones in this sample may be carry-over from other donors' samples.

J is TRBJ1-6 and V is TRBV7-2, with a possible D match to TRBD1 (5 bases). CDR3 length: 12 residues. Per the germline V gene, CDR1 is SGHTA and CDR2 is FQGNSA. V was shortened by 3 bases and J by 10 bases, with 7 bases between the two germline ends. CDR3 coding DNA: TGTGCCAGCAGCTTTGGGGCCTCACCCCTCCACTTT. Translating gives CASSFGASPLHF.

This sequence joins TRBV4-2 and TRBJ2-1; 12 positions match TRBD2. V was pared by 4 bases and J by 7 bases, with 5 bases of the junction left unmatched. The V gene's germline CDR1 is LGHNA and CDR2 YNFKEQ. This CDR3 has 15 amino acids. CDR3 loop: CASSLRLAGVNEQFF. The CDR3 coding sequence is TGTGCCAGCAGCCTTAGACTAGCGGGGGTGAATGAGCAGTTCTTC.

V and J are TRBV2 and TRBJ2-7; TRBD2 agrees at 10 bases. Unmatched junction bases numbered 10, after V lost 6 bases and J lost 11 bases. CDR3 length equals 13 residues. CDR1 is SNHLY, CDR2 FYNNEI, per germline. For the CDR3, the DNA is TGTGCCAGCAGCCCCACTAGCGGGGTAGCGAAGTACTTC. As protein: CASSPTSGVAKYF. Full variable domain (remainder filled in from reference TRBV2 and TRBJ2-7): EPEVTQTPSHQVTQMGQEVILRCVPISNHLYFYWYRQILGQKVEFLVSFYNNEISEKSEIFDDQFSVERPDGSNFTLKIRSTKLEDSAMYFCASSPTSGVAKYFGPGTRLTVT.

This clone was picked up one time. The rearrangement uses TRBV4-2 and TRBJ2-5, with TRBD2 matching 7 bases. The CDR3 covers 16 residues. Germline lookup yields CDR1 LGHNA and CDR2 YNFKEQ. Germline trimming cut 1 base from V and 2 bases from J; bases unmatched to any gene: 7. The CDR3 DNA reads TGTGCCAGCAGCCAAGGCGGAGGCGGGGGTCAAGAGACCCAGTACTTC. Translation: CASSQGGGGGQETQYF.

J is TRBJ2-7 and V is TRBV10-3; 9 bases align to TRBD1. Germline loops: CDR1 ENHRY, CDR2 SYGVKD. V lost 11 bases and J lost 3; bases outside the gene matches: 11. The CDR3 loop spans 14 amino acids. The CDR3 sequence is CASGGGTGNYEQYF. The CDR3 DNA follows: TGTGCCTCCGGGGGCGGGACAGGGAACTACGAGCAGTACTTC.